This is a list of T cell receptor beta chains from one sample in a study of a mutant IDH1 vaccine in newly diagnosed glioma. Here immunoSEQ multiplex PCR was the method, and the copy in TCRdb shows in-frame clones only, minus some. The repertoire holds some 70,000 clones, with about four fifths as singletons. Sequencing used PBMCs, obtained from a glioma patient treated with radiotherapy, temozolomide or both. The receptor set was obtained from a man aged 45-60 years with glioma. Both conserved end residues are part of each CDR3. The order of the fields is clone size, J gene, V gene, D gene, CDR3 length, CDR3 DNA, CDR3 protein. The D gene is left open where the match is weak. The size entry is marked missing in some rows and otherwise reads once, few, many or a size class.

- | TRBJ1-1 | TRBV7-3 | TRBD1 | 15 | TGTGCCAGCAGCGAAACAGGGGGTGGGAACACTGAAGCTTTCTTT | CASSETGGGNTEAFF
few | TRBJ2-3 | TRBV30 | - | 12 | TGTGCCTGGAGTGTACCCCCAGATACGCAGTATTTT | CAWSVPPDTQYF
once | TRBJ2-1 | TRBV18 | - | 14 | TGTGCCAGCTCACCACCAGCAGGACGCAATGAGCAGTTCTTC | CASSPPAGRNEQFF
- | TRBJ1-2 | TRBV5-1 | TRBD1 | 13 | TGCGCCAGCAGTACGGGACAGGGCTATGGCTACACCTTC | CASSTGQGYGYTF
- | TRBJ2-2 | TRBV5-1 | - | 13 | TGCGCCAGCAACACAGGGCAAGGCGGGGAGCTGTTTTTT | CASNTGQGGELFF
- | TRBJ2-2 | TRBV5-4 | TRBD1 | 17 | TGTGCCAGCAGGCCTTCCGGACAGGGAATTTTCGACGGGGAGCTGTTTTTT | CASRPSGQGIFDGELFF
- | TRBJ1-1 | TRBV7-9 | - | 13 | TGTGCCAGCAGCTTCTGGGGGGCGACTGAAGCTTTCTTT | CASSFWGATEAFF
- | TRBJ2-7 | TRBV30 | - | 14 | TGTGCCTGGAGTGTACATTATGAGCGGGACGAGCAGTACTTC | CAWSVHYERDEQYF
- | TRBJ2-1 | TRBV25-1 | - | 16 | TGTGCCAGCAGTAGGAAGGAGCTCATCTCCTACAATGAGCAGTTCTTC | CASSRKELISYNEQFF
- | TRBJ1-5 | TRBV10-1 | - | 13 | TGCGCCAGCTCTAGGGGTAGCAATCAGCCCCAGCATTTT | CASSRGSNQPQHF
few | TRBJ1-1 | TRBV5-1 | - | 12 | TGCGCCAGCAGCCAACAAAACACTGAAGCTTTCTTT | CASSQQNTEAFF
- | TRBJ1-2 | TRBV14 | TRBD1 | 15 | TGTGCCAGCAGCCTGAACAGGGGGCAGGGCGTTGGCTACACCTTC | CASSLNRGQGVGYTF
- | TRBJ2-7 | TRBV19 | - | 14 | TGTGCCAGTAGTATCACGGGGCGAAACTACGAGCAGTACTTC | CASSITGRNYEQYF
- | TRBJ2-5 | TRBV14 | - | 17 | TGTGCCAGCAGCCGCTTTCGAGACACGACGTACCAAGAGACCCAGTACTTC | CASSRFRDTTYQETQYF
- | TRBJ2-7 | TRBV2 | - | 17 | TGTGCCAGCAGTGAAGCGTTTTTGAAGGGCGGCCTCTACGAGCAGTACTTC | CASSEAFLKGGLYEQYF
few | TRBJ1-1 | TRBV6-5 | - | 13 | TGTGCCAGCAGTATTATGGTGAACACTGAAGCTTTCTTT | CASSIMVNTEAFF
- | TRBJ1-1 | TRBV2 | - | 13 | TGTGCCACCCTTCCGAAGGGCTCGGCCGAAGCTTTCTTT | CATLPKGSAEAFF
- | TRBJ1-2 | TRBV28 | TRBD1 | 13 | TGTGCCATACGACAGGGGACGAACTATGGCTACACCTTC | CAIRQGTNYGYTF
- | TRBJ1-2 | TRBV6-5 | - | 14 | TGTGCCAGCAGTTACTCGAAAGCGGTCCGGGGCTACACCTTC | CASSYSKAVRGYTF
- | TRBJ2-5 | TRBV6-1 | - | 15 | TGTGCCAGCAACACATCTCCGGGACCCCAAGAGACCCAGTACTTC | CASNTSPGPQETQYF
- | TRBJ1-5 | TRBV5-6 | - | 13 | TGTGCCAGCAGCCGCACAGGGAATCAGCCCCAGCATTTT | CASSRTGNQPQHF
few | TRBJ2-7 | TRBV11-2 | TRBD1 | 14 | TGTGCCATACGGGACAGGGGAAACTCCTACGAGCAGTACTTC | CAIRDRGNSYEQYF
- | TRBJ1-1 | TRBV6-1 | TRBD1 | 15 | TGTGCCAGCAGTGCCCTAGACAGGGTGAACACTGAAGCTTTCTTT | CASSALDRVNTEAFF
- | TRBJ1-1 | TRBV15 | TRBD1 | 17 | TGTGCCACCAGCCTCCACAGGGGGCTGCCTTTGAACACTGAAGCTTTCTTT | CATSLHRGLPLNTEAFF
- | TRBJ1-3 | TRBV5-1 | - | 15 | TGCGCCAGCAGCTCTGGTGGACTAGAGGGAAACACCATATATTTT | CASSSGGLEGNTIYF
- | TRBJ2-5 | TRBV10-3 | TRBD1 | 14 | TGTGCCATCAGGACAGGGGGTGGGCAAGAGACCCAGTACTTC | CAIRTGGGQETQYF